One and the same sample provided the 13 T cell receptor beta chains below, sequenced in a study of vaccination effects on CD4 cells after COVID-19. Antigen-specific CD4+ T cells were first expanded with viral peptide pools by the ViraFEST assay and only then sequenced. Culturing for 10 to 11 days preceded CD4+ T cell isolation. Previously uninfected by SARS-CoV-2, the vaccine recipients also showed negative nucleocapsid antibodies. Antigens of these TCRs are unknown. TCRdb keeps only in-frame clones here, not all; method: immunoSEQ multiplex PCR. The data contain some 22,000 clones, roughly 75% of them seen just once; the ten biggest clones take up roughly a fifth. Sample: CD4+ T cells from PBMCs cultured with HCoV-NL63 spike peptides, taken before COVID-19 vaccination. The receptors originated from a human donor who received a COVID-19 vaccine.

CDR3 in amino acids: CASSPTGAYGYTF. The DNA for the CDR3 is TGTGCCAGCAGCCCGACAGGCGCCTATGGCTACACCTTC. V usage is TRBV6-4 and J usage is TRBJ1-2; weak D call: TRBD1 (6 bases). Deletions cut 6 bases from V and 4 bases from J, with 12 bases between. The CDR3 loop spans 13 amino acids. Germline V gene lookup returns CDR1 MRHNA and CDR2 SNTAGT.

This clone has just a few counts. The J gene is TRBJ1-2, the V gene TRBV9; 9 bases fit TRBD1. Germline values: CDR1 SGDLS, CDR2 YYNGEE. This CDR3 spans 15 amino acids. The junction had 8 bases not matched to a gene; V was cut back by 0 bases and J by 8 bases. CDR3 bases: TGTGCCAGCAGCGTAGCGTGGGGACAGGGAGGAGGCTACACCTTC. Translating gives CASSVAWGQGGGYTF.

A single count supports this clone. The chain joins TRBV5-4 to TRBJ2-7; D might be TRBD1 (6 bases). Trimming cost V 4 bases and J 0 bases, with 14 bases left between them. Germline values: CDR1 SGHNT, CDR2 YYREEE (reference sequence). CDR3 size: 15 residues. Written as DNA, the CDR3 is TGTGCCAGCAGCCCCGAACAGGGACACTCCTACGAGCAGTACTTC. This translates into CASSPEQGHSYEQYF.

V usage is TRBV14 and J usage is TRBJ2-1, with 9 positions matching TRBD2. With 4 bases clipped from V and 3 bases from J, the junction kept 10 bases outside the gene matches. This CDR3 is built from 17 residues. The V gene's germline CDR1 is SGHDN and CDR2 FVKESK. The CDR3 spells CASSPRFSGGVYNEQFF. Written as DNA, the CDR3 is TGTGCCAGCAGCCCCCGATTTAGCGGGGGAGTCTACAATGAGCAGTTCTTC.

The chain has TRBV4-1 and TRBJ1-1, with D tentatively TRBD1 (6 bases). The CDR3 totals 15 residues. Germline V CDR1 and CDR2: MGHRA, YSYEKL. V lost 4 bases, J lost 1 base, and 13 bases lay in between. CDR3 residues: CASSPQGGRNTEAFF. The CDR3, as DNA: TGCGCCAGCAGCCCCCAAGGGGGACGGAACACTGAAGCTTTCTTT.

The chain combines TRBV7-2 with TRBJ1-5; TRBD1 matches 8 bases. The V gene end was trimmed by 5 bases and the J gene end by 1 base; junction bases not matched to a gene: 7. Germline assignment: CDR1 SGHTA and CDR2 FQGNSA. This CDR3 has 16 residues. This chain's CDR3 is CASSPGQGWSNQPQHF. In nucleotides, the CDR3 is TGTGCCAGCAGCCCCGGACAGGGTTGGAGCAATCAGCCCCAGCATTTT.

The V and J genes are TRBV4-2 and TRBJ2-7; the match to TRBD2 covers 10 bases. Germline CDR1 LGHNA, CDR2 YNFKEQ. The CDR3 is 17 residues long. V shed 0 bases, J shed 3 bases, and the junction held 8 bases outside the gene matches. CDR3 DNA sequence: TGTGCCAGCAGCCAAGAACCGGCTAGCGGGAGTCTCTACGAGCAGTACTTC. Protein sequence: CASSQEPASGSLYEQYF.

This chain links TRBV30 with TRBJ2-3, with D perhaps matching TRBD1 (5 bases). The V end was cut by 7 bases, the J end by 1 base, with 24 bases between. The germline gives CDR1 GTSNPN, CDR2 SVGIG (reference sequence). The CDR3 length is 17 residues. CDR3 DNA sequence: TGTGCCTCGGAATGGGGCGGTGGGGCTTTTGGCACAGATACGCAGTATTTT. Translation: CASEWGGGAFGTDTQYF.

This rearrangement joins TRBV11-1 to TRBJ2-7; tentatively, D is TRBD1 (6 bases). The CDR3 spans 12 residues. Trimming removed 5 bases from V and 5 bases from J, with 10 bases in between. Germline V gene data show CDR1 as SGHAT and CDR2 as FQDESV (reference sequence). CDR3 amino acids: CASSPDRNEQYF. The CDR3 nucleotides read TGTGCCAGCAGCCCCGACAGGAACGAGCAGTACTTC.

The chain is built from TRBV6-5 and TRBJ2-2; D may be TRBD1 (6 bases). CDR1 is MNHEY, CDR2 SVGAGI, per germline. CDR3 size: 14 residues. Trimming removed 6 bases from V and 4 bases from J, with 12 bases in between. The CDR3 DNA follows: TGTGCCAGCAGGCACAAGACAGGCACCGGGGAGCTGTTTTTT. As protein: CASRHKTGTGELFF.

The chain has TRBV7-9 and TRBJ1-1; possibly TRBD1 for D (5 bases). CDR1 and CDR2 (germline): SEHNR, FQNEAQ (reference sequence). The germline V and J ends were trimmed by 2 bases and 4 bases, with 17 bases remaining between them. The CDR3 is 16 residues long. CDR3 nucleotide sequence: TGTGCCAGCAGCTTATCCTTAGGGATCGGGGGCACTGAAGCTTTCTTT. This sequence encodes CASSLSLGIGGTEAFF.

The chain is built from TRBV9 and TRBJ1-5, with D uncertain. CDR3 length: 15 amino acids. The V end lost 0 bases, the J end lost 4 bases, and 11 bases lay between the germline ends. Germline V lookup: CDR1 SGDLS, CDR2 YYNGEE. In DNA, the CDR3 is TGTGCCAGCAGCGTAGGGGCGGCGCCAAATCAGCCCCAGCATTTT. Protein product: CASSVGAAPNQPQHF.

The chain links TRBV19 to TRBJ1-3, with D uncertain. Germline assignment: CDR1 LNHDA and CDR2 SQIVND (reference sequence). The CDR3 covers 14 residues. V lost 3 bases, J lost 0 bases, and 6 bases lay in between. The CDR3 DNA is TGTGCCAGTAGTATTCAGACCTCTGGAAACACCATATATTTT. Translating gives CASSIQTSGNTIYF.